This T cell receptor beta chain was found in a study of shared clonotypes between healthy human individuals. Study-level points and caveats: The authors expected sequencing depth to affect clonotype sharing among donors.

A single count supports this clone. Its cognate antigen is unknown. In replicate PCRs of unsorted PBMC, around 300 ng DNA, 31,000 or so T cell genomes, was used. Unsorted PBMC DNA sequencing spanned ten immunoSEQ deep assay plates. As handled by the study authors: Sequence data from immunoSEQ were junction-only and lacked quality scores; consequently, filtering differed. Sequencing was performed with immunoSEQ multiplex PCR; in TCRdb, only in-frame clones are kept and a portion is missing. V and J calls and clone size are given by that table; D and trimming were obtained from the DNA. The repertoire includes about 460,000 clones, roughly three quarters of them detected once, and around 12% sits in the top ten. The CDR3 is 13 residues long. V gave up 8 bases and J gave up 2 bases, with 9 bases separating them. Germline V gene sequence: CDR1 MDHEN, CDR2 SYDVKM.

Sequenced input: PBMCs. The clonotype was recovered from a middle-aged woman in good health. Some clones in this sample may be carry-over from other donors' samples. The J gene is TRBJ2-2, the V gene TRBV28; D ambiguous. This chain's CDR3 is CASFLQNTGELFF. In DNA, the CDR3 is TGTGCCAGCTTTCTCCAAAACACCGGGGAGCTGTTTTTT.